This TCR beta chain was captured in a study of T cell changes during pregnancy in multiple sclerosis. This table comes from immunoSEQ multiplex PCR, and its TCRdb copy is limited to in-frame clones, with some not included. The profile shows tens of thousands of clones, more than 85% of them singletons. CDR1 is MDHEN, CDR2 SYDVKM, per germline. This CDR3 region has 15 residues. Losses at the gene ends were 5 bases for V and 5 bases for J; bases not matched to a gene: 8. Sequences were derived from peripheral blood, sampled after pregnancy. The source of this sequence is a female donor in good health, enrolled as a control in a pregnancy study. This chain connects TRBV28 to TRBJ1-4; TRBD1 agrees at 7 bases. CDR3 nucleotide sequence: TGTGCCAGCAGTCCCGGGACAGCGGGCAATGAAAAACTGTTTTTT. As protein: CASSPGTAGNEKLFF.